This T cell receptor beta chain was sequenced for a study of cytomegalovirus exposure and HLA in healthy donors. The CDR3 contains 14 residues. Germline lookup yields CDR1 SGHDN and CDR2 FVKESK. Trimming removed 1 base from V and 3 bases from J, with 9 bases in between. PCR amplification relied on 60 Vbeta primers (plus 13 Jbeta primers). Generated by immunoSEQ multiplex PCR, the TCRdb table keeps only in-frame clones and is missing some. The sample consists of fewer than 200,000 clones, roughly four fifths of them appearing once. Material for sequencing was PBMCs. The receptor comes from a man aged 40-55 years in good health and CMV-seronegative. V is TRBV14 and J is TRBJ2-5, with D tentatively TRBD2 (5 bases). CDR3 residues: CASSQGPGKETQYF. CDR3 coding DNA: TGTGCCAGCAGCCAAGGCCCGGGGAAAGAGACCCAGTACTTC. Looking up the rest from reference TRBV14 and TRBJ2-5 gives the full variable domain: EAGVTQFPSHSVIEKGQTVTLRCDPISGHDNLYWYRRVMGKEIKFLLHFVKESKQDESGMPNNRFLAERTGGTYSTLKVQPAELEDSGVYFCASSQGPGKETQYFGPGTRLLVL.